A single sample gave rise to the 15 T cell receptor beta chains below, sequenced in a study of T cells after yellow fever vaccination. A single record per CDR3 protein comes from TCRdb applying MiXCR to the 5' RACE reads. Seen here are approximately 510,000 distinct CDR3 sequences, less than 25% observed once, and the top ten hold 15% to 20%. The sequencing here drew on PBMCs, taken roughly 20 days after the first yellow fever vaccination. Receptors were obtained from a man between 18 and 29 years old who received the YFV17D yellow fever vaccine.

This clonotype has more than one count but fewer than ten. This chain joins TRBV11-3 and TRBJ1-1; D is unresolved. V shed 0 bases and J shed 5 bases, with 7 bases lying between them. CDR3 size: 13 residues. Germline V gene data show CDR1 as SGHNT and CDR2 as YENEEA. CDR3 sequence: CASSLDRLTEAFF. Here the CDR3 DNA reads TGTGCCAGCAGCTTAGATCGGCTTACTGAAGCTTTCTTT.

This clonotype was seen only a few times. V gene TRBV20-1 combines with J gene TRBJ2-5; no firm D call. The CDR3 contains 10 residues. CDR1 DFQATT and CDR2 SNEGSKA come from the germline V gene (reference sequence). Trimming took off 6 bases at V and 7 bases at J, with 9 bases between the two ends. The CDR3 DNA reads as TGCAGTGCCCACCTGGGGACCCAGTACTTC. Translating it yields CSAHLGTQYF.

This chain links TRBV4-3 with TRBJ1-5; D not resolved. V was trimmed by 0 bases and J by 3 bases, leaving 12 bases between them. Germline values: CDR1 LGHNA, CDR2 YSLEER. This CDR3 is 16 amino acids long. The CDR3 DNA reads as TGCGCCAGCAGCCAAGAGGTGGCTCGGTACAATCAGCCCCAGCATTTT. It codes for CASSQEVARYNQPQHF.

This clonotype was observed a few times. This rearrangement joins TRBV11-2 to TRBJ2-2; 8 bases map to TRBD1. The ends lost 2 bases at V and 6 bases at J; junction bases unmatched: 2. CDR1 is SGHAT and CDR2 is FQNNGV in the germline V gene. The CDR3 runs 14 residues. Here the CDR3 DNA reads TGTGCCAGCAGCTTAAGGACAGGGCCCGGGGAGCTGTTTTTT. Amino acids: CASSLRTGPGELFF.

In its sample, this clonotype was seen a few times. V and J are TRBV19 and TRBJ2-2, with D possibly matching TRBD1 (5 bases). This CDR3 is 15 amino acids long. V was cut by 7 bases and J by 2 bases, with 14 bases left in between. From germline, CDR1 is LNHDA and CDR2 SQIVND (reference sequence). CDR3 bases: TGTGCCAGTACTCCTTGGGGCCCCAACACCGGGGAGCTGTTTTTT. It is translated as CASTPWGPNTGELFF. Full variable domain (rest looked up from reference TRBV19 and TRBJ2-2): DGGITQSPKYLFRKEGQNVTLSCEQNLNHDAMYWYRQDPGQGLRLIYYSQIVNDFQKGDIAEGYSVSREKKESFPLTVTSAQKNPTAFYLCASTPWGPNTGELFFGEGSRLTVL.

V usage is TRBV4-1 and J usage is TRBJ2-5; D call uncertain. CDR1 is MGHRA and CDR2 is YSYEKL in the germline V gene. This CDR3 contains 13 residues. V lost 1 base and J lost 2, with 5 bases in between. The chain's CDR3 is CASSQGVQETQYF. CDR3 bases: TGCGCCAGCAGCCAAGGGGTGCAAGAGACCCAGTACTTC.

The chain couples TRBV6-1 to TRBJ2-7; 9 bases line up with TRBD1. The CDR3 is made up of 14 amino acids. The germline gives CDR1 MNHNS, CDR2 SASEGT. The ends lost 10 bases at V and 6 bases at J; junction bases unmatched: 13. For the CDR3, the DNA is TGTGCCACCAGGGGTCGGGACAGGGTTATCGAGCAGTACTTC. Residues: CATRGRDRVIEQYF.

This chain connects TRBV5-1 to TRBJ2-1, with no clear D. Germline CDR1 is SGHRS and CDR2 is YFSETQ. V was clipped by 2 bases and J by 0 bases, with 9 bases between them. This CDR3 comprises 15 residues. The CDR3 protein is CASSFRPSSYNEQFF. CDR3 sequence (DNA): TGCGCCAGCAGCTTTCGACCCAGCTCCTACAATGAGCAGTTCTTC.

The chain has TRBV7-9 and TRBJ2-5, with 8 bases lining up with TRBD2. The CDR3 is 15 residues long. The V gene's germline CDR1 is SEHNR and CDR2 FQNEAQ (reference sequence). With V trimmed by 5 bases and J by 5 bases, 10 bases remained unmatched. The CDR3 region is CASSPSGGVGETQYF. DNA for the CDR3: TGTGCCAGCAGCCCCAGCGGGGGTGTTGGCGAGACCCAGTACTTC.

The table lists this clonotype with a few counts. The chain has TRBV21-1 and TRBJ2-7; whether TRBD1, the table's D call, matches the DNA was not checked. TRBV21-1 is marked as a pseudogene. This CDR3 region has 18 residues. CDR3 sequence reads: CASSKGRTGQGSPREQYV. The CDR3 nucleotides are TGTGCCAGCAGCAAAGGGAGAACGGGACAGGGTTCTCCTCGCGAGCAGTACGTC.

The chain joins TRBV12-3 or TRBV12-4 to TRBJ2-6; D gene unclear. Trimming left V 2 bases short and J 4 bases short, with 6 bases between. CDR3 length: 14 residues. The CDR3 DNA reads as TGTGCCAGCAGTTTACCCCCCGGGGCCAACGTCCTGACTTTC. Translating gives CASSLPPGANVLTF.

This clonotype was seen a few times. This chain connects TRBV18 to TRBJ1-1; no reliable D call. V was cut by 2 bases and J by 2 bases, with 9 bases left in between. The CDR3 covers 14 residues. The germline CDR1 and CDR2 sequences are KGHSH and LQKENI. This chain's CDR3 is CASSPLAPNTEAFF. For the CDR3, the DNA is TGTGCCAGCTCACCATTGGCTCCCAACACTGAAGCTTTCTTT.

V is TRBV4-3 and J is TRBJ2-5, with D possibly TRBD1 on 5 matching bases. The CDR3 runs 16 residues. V was clipped by 4 bases and J by 3 bases, with 18 bases between them. Germline V gives CDR1 LGHNA, CDR2 YSLEER. For the CDR3, the DNA is TGCGCCAGCAGCCCCGGGTCGGACAAGAGAAAAGAGACCCAGTACTTC. This encodes CASSPGSDKRKETQYF.

This clonotype was seen more than once but under ten times. The chain has TRBV2 and TRBJ2-3; perhaps TRBD2 as D (5 bases). This CDR3 has 15 residues. Trimming cost V 5 bases and J 0 bases, with 12 bases left between them. Germline lookup yields CDR1 SNHLY and CDR2 FYNNEI. The chain's CDR3 is CASSPILGSTDTQYF. The DNA for the CDR3 is TGTGCCAGCAGTCCTATACTAGGAAGCACAGATACGCAGTATTTT.

In its sample, this clonotype was seen a few times. The chain joins TRBV20-1 to TRBJ1-5; no clear D gene. Germline lookup yields CDR1 DFQATT and CDR2 SNEGSKA (reference sequence). V was shortened by 3 bases and J by 5 bases, with 11 bases between the two germline ends. The CDR3 totals 13 residues. The CDR3 spells CSASGRADQPQHF. The DNA for the CDR3 is TGCAGTGCTAGCGGCCGGGCCGATCAGCCCCAGCATTTT.